Presented here are 26 T cell receptor beta chains from one specimen sequenced in a study of cytomegalovirus exposure and HLA in healthy donors. The PCR made use of 60 Vbeta and 13 Jbeta primers. Generated by immunoSEQ multiplex PCR, the TCRdb table keeps only in-frame clones and is missing some. The sample has around 190,000 clones, about four fifths seen once. Input material: PBMCs. All receptors come from a female donor in good health and CMV-seronegative.

Note on this clone: The germline gene is not matched at one end of the junction; a read error may be the cause. V usage is TRBV7-9 and J usage is TRBJ1-1; 9 bases are a match to TRBD1. CDR1 and CDR2 (germline): SEHNR, FQNEAQ (reference sequence). CDR3 length: 14 amino acids. The CDR3 loop is CSSSRTGENTEAFF. CDR3 bases: TGTTCCAGCAGCCGGACAGGGGAGAACACTGAAGCTTTCTTT.

The chain employs TRBV5-1 and TRBJ2-5; maybe TRBD2 (6 bases). CDR3 length: 18 residues. The germline CDR1 and CDR2 sequences are SGHRS and YFSETQ. V was pared by 7 bases and J by 5 bases, with 30 bases between. Here the CDR3 reads CASGPPPRWRGRQETQYF. CDR3 DNA sequence: TGCGCCAGCGGCCCGCCCCCTAGGTGGAGGGGACGTCAGGAGACCCAGTACTTC.

V and J are TRBV21-1 and TRBJ1-2. TRBV21-1 is labeled a pseudogene. The CDR3 is 17 residues long. The CDR3 protein is CASSKPDSSREVYGYTF. CDR3 DNA: TGTGCCAGCAGCAAACCGGACTCTTCTCGGGAAGTCTATGGCTACACCTTC.

Notes on this clone: At one end, the junction sequence differs from germline, possibly due to a read error. The chain has TRBV7-9 and TRBJ2-4; D is perhaps TRBD2 (7 bases). Germline CDR1 and CDR2: SEHNR and FQNEAQ (reference sequence). The CDR3 runs to 15 residues. The CDR3 loop reads CSSSPSRGAKNIQYF. The CDR3 DNA reads as TGTTCCAGCAGCCCATCCCGGGGGGCGAAAAACATTCAGTACTTC.

This clone has only a few counts. V is TRBV4-1 and J is TRBJ2-7; possibly TRBD2 for D (6 bases). The CDR3 has 14 residues. The V end lost 6 bases, the J end lost 1 base, and 13 bases lay between the germline ends. Per germline, CDR1 MGHRA and CDR2 YSYEKL. The CDR3 bases are TGCGCCAGCAGGCTGGAGCGGGCATCCTACGAGCAGTACTTC. This translates into CASRLERASYEQYF.

This clone was detected only a few times. The V and J genes are TRBV27 and TRBJ2-2; 10 positions agree with TRBD1. V was clipped by 6 bases and J by 7 bases; unmatched bases: 2. The CDR3 totals 13 residues. Germline V gene lookup returns CDR1 MNHEY and CDR2 SMNVEV (reference sequence). CDR3 sequence reads: CASRWTGGGELFF. For the CDR3, the DNA is TGTGCCAGCAGATGGACAGGGGGCGGGGAGCTGTTTTTT.

This clone was counted only a few times. This chain joins TRBV6-5 and TRBJ1-2, with 11 bases matching TRBD1. Germline CDR1 reads MNHEY; CDR2 reads SVGAGI. The CDR3 contains 15 residues. Trimming cost V 6 bases and J 8 bases; bases outside gene matches: 11. The CDR3 nucleotides are TGTGCCAGCAGCAGCTCGAAGGGACAGGGGGTCGGCTACACCTTC. It encodes CASSSSKGQGVGYTF.

V and J are TRBV29-1 and TRBJ2-5; D is unclear. Trimming left V 7 bases short and J 4 bases short, with 7 bases between. Germline CDR1 and CDR2: SQVTM and ANQGSEA. The CDR3 is 10 residues long. The CDR3 spells CSGVLETQYF. In DNA, the CDR3 is TGCAGCGGAGTACTAGAGACCCAGTACTTC.

CDR3 protein: CASSLERSYNEQFF. The DNA of the CDR3 is TGTGCCAGCAGCTTGGAGAGGTCCTACAATGAGCAGTTCTTC. This chain uses TRBV5-7 with TRBJ2-1; D unclear. TRBV5-7 is assigned to the ORF class and has an uncertain function. This CDR3 is built from 14 residues. Trimming left V 0 bases short and J 1 base short, with 5 bases between.

Of note for this clone: At the DNA level, this CDR3 is encoded by other sequences in the same sample as well. The J gene is TRBJ2-3, the V gene TRBV9, with D tentatively TRBD2 (5 bases). The CDR3 is 14 residues long. CDR1 and CDR2 (germline): SGDLS, YYNGEE. Trimming shortened V by 1 base and J by 0 bases, and 6 bases separated the two germline ends. CDR3 loop: CASSVSGSTDTQYF. The CDR3 DNA follows: TGTGCCAGCAGCGTATCGGGGAGCACAGATACGCAGTATTTT.

In its sample, this clone was seen once. This rearrangement joins TRBV4-1 to TRBJ1-6; no reliable D call. Trimming took 0 bases from V and 9 from J, leaving 6 bases between them. This CDR3 contains 13 residues. From germline, CDR1 is MGHRA and CDR2 YSYEKL. The chain's CDR3 is CASSQDSASPLHF. The CDR3 DNA reads as TGCGCCAGCAGCCAAGATAGTGCTTCACCCCTCCACTTT.

The rearrangement uses TRBV5-4 and TRBJ2-1, with TRBD2 matching over 8 bases. The trim removed 4 bases at V and 9 bases at J, leaving 12 bases unmatched. The CDR3 extends over 15 amino acids. The germline V gene has CDR1 SGHNT and CDR2 YYREEE (reference sequence). The CDR3 region has the DNA TGTGCCAGCAGCCCGGGGGGGGCCCAGGCAGGTGAGCAGTTCTTC. Residues: CASSPGGAQAGEQFF.

The gene calls are TRBV15 and TRBJ1-3; D possibly corresponds to TRBD1 (6 bases). CDR1 and CDR2 (germline): LNHNV, YYDKDF (reference sequence). The length of the CDR3 is 15 residues. Trimming removed 4 bases at V and 2 bases at J, with 12 bases between. CDR3 sequence: CATSIGGQAGNTIYF. The DNA for the CDR3 is TGTGCCACCAGCATCGGGGGGCAGGCTGGAAACACCATATATTTT.

J is TRBJ1-2 and V is TRBV4-2; D gene unclear. Germline V gene sequence: CDR1 LGHNA, CDR2 YNFKEQ. This CDR3 is 16 amino acids long. V lost 4 bases to trimming and J lost 4 bases, with 19 bases between them. The CDR3 region is CASSPDRAGVLYGYTF. The DNA for the CDR3 is TGTGCCAGCAGCCCTGATCGGGCGGGAGTTCTCTATGGCTACACCTTC.

This chain uses TRBV7-2 with TRBJ1-2, with TRBD1 matching 7 bases. The CDR3 spans 18 residues. The germline gives CDR1 SGHTA, CDR2 FQGNSA. After removal of 5 bases from V and 4 bases from J, the junction contained 19 bases not matched to a gene. Here the CDR3 reads CASSARGGRGRRGYGYTF. DNA of the CDR3: TGTGCCAGCAGCGCCCGGGGCGGGAGGGGGCGACGGGGCTATGGCTACACCTTC.

The CDR3, as DNA: TGCGCCAGCAGGCCGACAGGGGGCGTTAACTATGGCTACACCTTC. This encodes CASRPTGGVNYGYTF. The V and J genes are TRBV5-1 and TRBJ1-2; 10 bases fit TRBD1. Per the germline V gene, CDR1 is SGHRS and CDR2 is YFSETQ. This CDR3 spans 15 amino acids. V gave up 5 bases and J gave up 1 base; unmatched junction bases: 5.

This clone was seen a single time. This chain links TRBV9 with TRBJ2-5; 9 nucleotides match TRBD2. The germline V gene has CDR1 SGDLS and CDR2 YYNGEE. This CDR3 is built from 15 residues. After removal of 4 bases from V and 2 bases from J, the junction contained 6 bases not matched to a gene. The DNA for the CDR3 is TGTGCCAGCAGCCTTACTAGCGGGTATCAAGAGACCCAGTACTTC. Translation: CASSLTSGYQETQYF.

This chain links TRBV30 with TRBJ2-5, with TRBD2 as a possible D gene (6 bases). V lost 2 bases to trimming and J lost 5 bases, with 12 bases between them. Looked up from germline, CDR1 is GTSNPN and CDR2 is SVGIG (reference sequence). The CDR3 spans 13 residues. Here the CDR3 reads CAWSLGRGETQYF. In nucleotides, the CDR3 is TGTGCCTGGAGTTTAGGACGGGGGGAGACCCAGTACTTC.

The chain links TRBV5-1 to TRBJ2-1, with 7 bases lining up with TRBD2. The CDR3 consists of 14 residues. V lost 4 bases and J lost 6; bases outside the gene matches: 7. Looked up from germline, CDR1 is SGHRS and CDR2 is YFSETQ. The CDR3 DNA reads as TGCGCCAGCAGCGGGGGAGGGGCAGTCAATGAGCAGTTCTTC. Protein product: CASSGGGAVNEQFF.

V usage is TRBV7-3 and J usage is TRBJ1-3; D unclear. V lost 6 bases and J lost 0, with 12 bases in between. Germline loops: CDR1 SGHTA, CDR2 FQGTGA. The CDR3 is made up of 15 amino acids. CDR3 protein: CASSSDGLSGNTIYF. The DNA of the CDR3 is TGTGCCAGCAGTTCGGACGGACTCTCTGGAAACACCATATATTTT.

The chain combines TRBV10-3 with TRBJ2-7; 11 bases fit TRBD1. V shed 5 bases, J shed 4 bases, and the junction held 10 bases outside the gene matches. The CDR3 totals 16 residues. Germline V CDR1 and CDR2: ENHRY, SYGVKD. The CDR3, as DNA: TGTGCCATCAGTCCCAGAACGGGACAGGGGGAGTACGAGCAGTACTTC. Translation: CAISPRTGQGEYEQYF.

This chain uses TRBV28 with TRBJ2-7; possibly TRBD2 for D (6 bases). The CDR3 has 14 amino acids. The germline V gene has CDR1 MDHEN and CDR2 SYDVKM. Trimming took 4 bases from V and 4 from J, leaving 14 bases between them. This chain's CDR3 is CASSSGLRGYEQYF. CDR3 bases: TGTGCCAGCAGTTCCGGGCTCCGGGGGTACGAGCAGTACTTC.

The chain couples TRBV5-1 to TRBJ2-2; TRBD2 aligns across 16 bases. The CDR3 length is 17 residues. Trimming at V came to 4 bases and at J to 3 bases, leaving 3 bases not matched to a gene. Germline V lookup: CDR1 SGHRS, CDR2 YFSETQ. The CDR3 sequence: CASSTGLAGGDTGELFF. The CDR3 nucleotides are TGCGCCAGCAGCACGGGACTAGCGGGAGGGGACACCGGGGAGCTGTTTTTT. The whole variable domain, filled in from reference TRBV5-1 and TRBJ2-2, reads KAGVTQTPRYLIKTRGQQVTLSCSPISGHRSVSWYQQTPGQGLQFLFEYFSETQRNKGNFPGRFSGRQFSNSRSEMNVSTLELGDSALYLCASSTGLAGGDTGELFFGEGSRLTVL.

The chain recombines TRBV2 with TRBJ2-7; 10 bases map to TRBD1. Germline CDR1 SNHLY, CDR2 FYNNEI. The CDR3 is 15 amino acids. The V gene end was trimmed by 6 bases and the J gene end by 2 bases; junction bases not matched to a gene: 7. The CDR3 loop reads CASRPGTGVTYEQYF. The CDR3 nucleotides are TGTGCCAGCAGACCCGGGACAGGGGTAACCTACGAGCAGTACTTC.

The chain joins TRBV7-6 to TRBJ1-1; possibly TRBD1 for D (6 bases). V gave up 5 bases and J gave up 5 bases, with 15 bases separating them. Germline loops: CDR1 SGHVS, CDR2 FNYEAQ. The CDR3 sequence is 14 residues long. CDR3 region: CASSPSGVGTEAFF. The CDR3 nucleotides read TGTGCCAGCAGCCCCTCAGGGGTAGGGACTGAAGCTTTCTTT.

The rearrangement links TRBV28 to TRBJ2-5; 9 positions agree with TRBD2. The CDR3 length is 17 residues. J lost 2 bases, V lost 5 bases, and 12 bases had no gene match. Per germline, CDR1 MDHEN and CDR2 SYDVKM. Written as DNA, the CDR3 is TGTGCCAGCAGTCACGCTGGGGTAGCGGGGGATCAAGAGACCCAGTACTTC. Its translation is CASSHAGVAGDQETQYF. Filled out from reference TRBV28 and TRBJ2-5, the complete variable domain reads DVKVTQSSRYLVKRTGEKVFLECVQDMDHENMFWYRQDPGLGLRLIYFSYDVKMKEKGDIPEGYSVSREKKERFSLILESASTNQTSMYLCASSHAGVAGDQETQYFGPGTRLLVL.